This T cell receptor beta chain stems from a study of tumor-infiltrating lymphocytes in primary liver carcinoma. Overall study findings and caveats: Tumors and blood were compared for top-250-clone fraction, and tumors had the significantly higher value (p = 0.039).

TCR beta cDNA was made from roughly 500 ng total RNA with a constant-region primer. Slightly modified ARM-PCR served as the procedure for the TCR beta libraries. These libraries came from three rounds of nested multiplex PCR. The opening two PCR rounds, roughly 11 cycles each, paired TRBV1-TRBV30 forward primers with a C-beta reverse primer. TCRdb processed the multiplex PCR reads anew with MiXCR; each CDR3 protein has one entry. The sample yields tens of thousands of distinct CDR3 sequences, about 80% seen once. This clonotype was seen a few times. The antigen is unknown. Just one base apart from a much larger clone, this may be a read error. The CDR3 is made up of 13 amino acids. Trimming removed 8 bases from V and 4 bases from J; junction bases left unmatched: 8. Germline V gene data show CDR1 as GTSNPN and CDR2 as SVGIG (reference sequence). Co-extracted RNA and DNA came from roughly 20-30 mg of unsorted bulk tissue.

The source of this sequence is a middle-aged man with primary liver carcinoma and hepatitis B virus infection. The material sequenced was liver tumor tissue from sampling region 3. Stated subset: tumor region T3, left-lateral pole. The chain recombines TRBV30 with TRBJ1-3, with TRBD1 matching over 7 bases. In DNA form, the CDR3 reads TGTGCCGAGGAGGGGGCGGGAGGAAACACCATATATTTT. Translating it yields CAEEGAGGNTIYF.